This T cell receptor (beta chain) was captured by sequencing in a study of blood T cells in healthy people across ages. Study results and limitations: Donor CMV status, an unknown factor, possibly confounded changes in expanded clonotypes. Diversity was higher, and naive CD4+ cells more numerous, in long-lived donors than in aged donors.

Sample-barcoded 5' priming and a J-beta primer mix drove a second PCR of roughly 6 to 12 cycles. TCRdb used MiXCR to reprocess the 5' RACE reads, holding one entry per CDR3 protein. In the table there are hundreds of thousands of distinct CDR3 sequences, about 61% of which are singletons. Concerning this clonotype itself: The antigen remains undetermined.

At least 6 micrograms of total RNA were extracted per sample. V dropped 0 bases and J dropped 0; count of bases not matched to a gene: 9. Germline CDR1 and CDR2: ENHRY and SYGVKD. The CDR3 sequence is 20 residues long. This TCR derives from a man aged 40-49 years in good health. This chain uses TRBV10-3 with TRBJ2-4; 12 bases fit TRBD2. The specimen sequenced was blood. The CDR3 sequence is CAISESMASGGARAKNIQYF. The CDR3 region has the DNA TGTGCCATCAGTGAGTCGATGGCTAGCGGGGGGGCCAGAGCCAAAAACATTCAGTACTTC.